This TCR beta chain derives from a study of vaccination and CD4 T cells after COVID-19 (dated by TCRdb to about 2022). General notes on the study: Convalescent patients had a positive SARS-CoV-2 result on nasal swab PCR, and of these patients, fewer than ten had mild disease and one had severe disease. In the convalescent cohort there were six males and four females, among whom were two Hispanic individuals, seven Caucasians, two Asians and one multiracial person. Participants got two doses of the Pfizer-BioNTech BNT162b2 vaccine (n=8) or two doses of the Moderna mRNA-1273 vaccine (n=2). Post-COVID blood samples were collected from convalescent patients a median of around 100 days after diagnosis, with a range of about 35 to 170 days. Post-vaccine blood samples were collected a median of about 69 days after the second vaccine dose, ranging from roughly 12 to 250 days. Culture stimuli were overlapping spike peptide pools from SARS-CoV-2 and from the common cold coronaviruses HCoV-NL63, HCoV-OC43 and HCoV-229E. As controls, cultures received a CEFX viral epitope pool (the positive control), an HIV-1 Nef peptide pool (the negative control), or no peptide at all. In roughly nine COVID-19 convalescent patients and a few infection-naive healthy vaccine recipients, the spike-specific CD4+ TCR repertoire before mRNA vaccination was compared with the repertoire after mRNA vaccination. Study-wide findings and limitations: Among convalescent patients, a median around 89% of the SARS-CoV-2-reactive clones seen after vaccination appeared only after vaccination, which suggests priming specific to the vaccine. Nearly all vaccine-specific clones in convalescent patients (304 of 307) were mono-reactive for SARS-CoV-2 spike rather than cross-reactive with common cold coronaviruses. Relatively few convalescent patients were included in the study, and early timepoints after natural infection were not analyzed. The median count of SARS-CoV-2-reactive clonotypes went up from about 23 after infection to 38 after vaccination, although the change was not significant.

The library relied on PCR. DNA from cultured CD4+ T cells was subjected to TCR sequencing with the Oncomine TCR Beta short-read assay at the Johns Hopkins FTIC core. Genomic DNA was extracted from the cultured CD4+ T cells with the QIAamp micro DNA kit. Oncomine TCR Beta libraries from cultured CD4+ T cells were pooled with unique dual indexes and sequenced on an Illumina iSeq 100. Under the source paper's analysis protocol: Non-productive sequences were removed, and CDR3s not starting with C, not ending with F or W, or shorter than 7 amino acids were discarded. The MANAFEST web application identified antigen-specific clonotypes by comparing peptide-stimulated wells against reference wells and other culture wells. An FDR below 0.05, an odds ratio above 5, and a productive frequency above 0.1% in at least two of three replicate wells were required for clones to be considered positive. Cross-reactive clonotypes were defined as significantly expanded in both SARS-CoV-2 spike wells and at least one common cold coronavirus spike condition. Levenshtein distances (stringdist) and unrooted phylogenetic trees (ape) in R version 3.6.1 were used to assess CDR3 homology. Starting from the raw public reads, TCRdb applied fastp trimming at Q25, assembled clones with MiXCR and retained in-frame beta chains. Here each entry gathers all rows of one CDR3 protein and keeps the most common genes and DNA. TCRdb, rather than the study authors, made the V and J calls. A total of over 10,000 distinct CDR3 sequences appear in this sample, about two fifths of them only once. The ten largest clones add up to about 12% of the sample.

A note on this clonotype: Its cognate antigen has yet to be identified. Within one base of it there is no much larger clone, and no base qualities were kept.

The treatment or condition label here, explained by the study, means: roughly 10-day PBMC culture with coronavirus spike peptide pools or control peptides (ViraFEST assay). To expand antigen-specific T cells with peptide pools and then pick out the expanded clonotypes through TCR sequencing, the study relied on the ViraFEST assay. The convalescent patients' positive SARS-CoV-2 PCR tests were from March to December 2020, which was before the Alpha, Beta and Delta variants emerged in the United States. Each well held about 1.8 million PBMCs cultured with approximately 10 ug/ml peptide pools in IMDM containing approximately 4.8% human AB serum and roughly 10 IU/ml IL-2. Half of the culture medium was replaced with fresh IL-2-containing medium on days 3 and 7. CD4+ T cells were isolated after about nine days of culture through negative selection using the EasySep CD4+ T cell isolation kit. PBMCs were separated from whole blood using Ficoll-Paque Plus gradient centrifugation and then either used fresh or cryopreserved at -140C. Culture conditions were generally each tested in triplicate wells.

V is cut by 3 bases and J by 6 bases, and the space between the germline ends is 17 bases. The CDR3 has 14 amino acids, counting the end cysteine and phenylalanine. The read is trimmed to its CDR3 DNA, 42 bases read in frame from base 1. CDR1 and CDR2 (DFQATT, SNEGSKA) derive from the germline V gene (reference sequence). The receptor's source is a human donor who had recovered from COVID-19. The chain was built from TRBV20-1 and TRBJ1-1, and TRBD1 may be the D gene, going by 5 matching bases. The sample consisted of CD4+ T cells from blood, cultured in vitro. The CDR3 reads as follows: CSASTGVSWAEAFF. The nucleotide sequence reads as follows: TGCAGTGCTAGCACGGGGGTTAGTTGGGCTGAAGCTTTCTTT.